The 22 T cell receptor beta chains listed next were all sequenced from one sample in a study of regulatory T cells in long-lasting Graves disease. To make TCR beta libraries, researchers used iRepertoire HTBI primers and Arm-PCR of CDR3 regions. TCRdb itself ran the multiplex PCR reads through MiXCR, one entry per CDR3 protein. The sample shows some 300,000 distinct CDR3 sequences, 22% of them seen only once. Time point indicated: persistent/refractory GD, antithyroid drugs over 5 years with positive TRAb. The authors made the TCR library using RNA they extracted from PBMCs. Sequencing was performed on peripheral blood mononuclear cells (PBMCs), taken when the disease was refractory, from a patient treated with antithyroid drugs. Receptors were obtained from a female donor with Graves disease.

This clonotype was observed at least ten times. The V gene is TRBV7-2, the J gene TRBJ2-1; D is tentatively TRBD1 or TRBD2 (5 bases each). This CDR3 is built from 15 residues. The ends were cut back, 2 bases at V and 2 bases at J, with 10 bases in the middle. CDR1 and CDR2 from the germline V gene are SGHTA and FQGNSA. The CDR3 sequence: CASSLRQGPYNEQFF. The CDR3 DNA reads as TGTGCCAGCAGCTTAAGGCAGGGACCCTACAATGAGCAGTTCTTC.

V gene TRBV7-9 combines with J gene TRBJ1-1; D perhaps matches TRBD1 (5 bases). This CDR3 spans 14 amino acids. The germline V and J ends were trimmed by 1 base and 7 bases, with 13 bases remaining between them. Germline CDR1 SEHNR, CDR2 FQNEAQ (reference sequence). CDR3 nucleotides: TGTGCCAGCAGCTTAGTTAGTGTCGACAGTGAAGCTTTCTTT. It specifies CASSLVSVDSEAFF.

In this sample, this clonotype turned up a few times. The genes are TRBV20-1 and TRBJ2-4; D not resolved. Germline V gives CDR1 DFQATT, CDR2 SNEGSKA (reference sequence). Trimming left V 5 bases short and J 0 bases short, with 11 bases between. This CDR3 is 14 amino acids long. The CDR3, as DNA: TGCAGTGCTCTTCCCGACCTAGCCAAAAACATTCAGTACTTC. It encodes CSALPDLAKNIQYF.

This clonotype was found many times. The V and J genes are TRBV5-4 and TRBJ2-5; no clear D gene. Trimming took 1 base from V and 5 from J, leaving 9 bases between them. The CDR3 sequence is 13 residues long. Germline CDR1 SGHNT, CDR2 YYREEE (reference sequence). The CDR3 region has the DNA TGTGCCAGCAGCTTGTACGGCATGGAGACCCAGTACTTC. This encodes CASSLYGMETQYF.

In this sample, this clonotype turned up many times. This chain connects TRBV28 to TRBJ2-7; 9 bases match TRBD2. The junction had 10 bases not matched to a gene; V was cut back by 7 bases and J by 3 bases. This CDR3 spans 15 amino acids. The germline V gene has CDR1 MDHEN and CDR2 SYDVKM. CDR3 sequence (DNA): TGTGCCAGCACATCGTGGGGACTAGCTGACTACGAGCAGTACTTC. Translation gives CASTSWGLADYEQYF.

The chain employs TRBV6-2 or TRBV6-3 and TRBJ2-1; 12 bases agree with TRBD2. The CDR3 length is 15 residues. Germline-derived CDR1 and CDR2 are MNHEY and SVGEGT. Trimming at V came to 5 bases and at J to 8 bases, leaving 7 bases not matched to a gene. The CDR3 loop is CASSLTSGRSDEQFF. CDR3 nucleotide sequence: TGTGCCAGCAGTCTTACTAGCGGGAGGAGTGATGAGCAGTTCTTC.

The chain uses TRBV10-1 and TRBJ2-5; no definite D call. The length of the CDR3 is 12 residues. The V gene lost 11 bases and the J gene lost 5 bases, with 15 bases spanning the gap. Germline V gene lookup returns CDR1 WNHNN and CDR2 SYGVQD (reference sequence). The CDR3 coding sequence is TGCGCCCCCCCCGGCGAAGTGGAGACCCAGTACTTC. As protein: CAPPGEVETQYF.

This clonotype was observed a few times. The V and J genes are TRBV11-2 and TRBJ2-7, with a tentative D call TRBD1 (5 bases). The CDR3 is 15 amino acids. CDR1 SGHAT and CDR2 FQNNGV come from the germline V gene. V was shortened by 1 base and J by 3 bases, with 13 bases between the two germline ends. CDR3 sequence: CASSLVGAGDYEQYF. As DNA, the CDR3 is TGTGCCAGCAGCTTAGTAGGGGCAGGAGACTACGAGCAGTACTTC.

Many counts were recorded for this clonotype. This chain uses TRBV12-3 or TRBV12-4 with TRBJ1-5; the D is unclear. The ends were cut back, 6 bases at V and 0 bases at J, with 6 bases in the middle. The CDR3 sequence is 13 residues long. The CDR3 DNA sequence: TGTGCCAGCAGGGAAGATAGCAATCAGCCCCAGCATTTT. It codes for CASREDSNQPQHF.

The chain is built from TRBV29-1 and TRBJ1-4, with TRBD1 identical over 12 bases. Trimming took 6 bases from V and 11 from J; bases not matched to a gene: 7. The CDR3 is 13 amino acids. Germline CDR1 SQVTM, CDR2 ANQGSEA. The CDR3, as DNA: TGCAGCGTGAGGGACAGGGGGCGTGGGAAACTGTTTTTT. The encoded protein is CSVRDRGRGKLFF.

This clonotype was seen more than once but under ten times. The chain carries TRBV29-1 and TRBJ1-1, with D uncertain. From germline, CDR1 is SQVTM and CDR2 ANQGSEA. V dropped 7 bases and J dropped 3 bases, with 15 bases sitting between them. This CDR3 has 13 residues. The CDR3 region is CSGRYQEDTEAFF. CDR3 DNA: TGCAGCGGAAGATATCAGGAGGACACTGAAGCTTTCTTT.

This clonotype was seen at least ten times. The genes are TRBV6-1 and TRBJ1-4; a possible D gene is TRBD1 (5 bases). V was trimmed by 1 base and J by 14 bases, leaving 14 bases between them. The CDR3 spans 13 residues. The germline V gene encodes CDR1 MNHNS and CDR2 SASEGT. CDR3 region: CASSEVRDRGLFF. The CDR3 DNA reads TGTGCCAGCAGTGAAGTCAGGGACCGCGGGCTGTTTTTT.

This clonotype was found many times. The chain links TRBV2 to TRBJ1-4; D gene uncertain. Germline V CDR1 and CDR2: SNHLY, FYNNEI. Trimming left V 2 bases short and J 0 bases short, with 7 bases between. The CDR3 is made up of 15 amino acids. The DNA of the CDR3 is TGTGCCAGCAGTGAAATCGTTTCAACTAATGAAAAACTGTTTTTT. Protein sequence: CASSEIVSTNEKLFF.

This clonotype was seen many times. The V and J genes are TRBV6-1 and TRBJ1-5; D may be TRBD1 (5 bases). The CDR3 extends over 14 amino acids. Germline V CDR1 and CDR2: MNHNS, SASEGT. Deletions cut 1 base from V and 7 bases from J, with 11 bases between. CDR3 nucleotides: TGTGCCAGCAGTGAAGGGCAGGGAGGCCAGCCCCAGCATTTT. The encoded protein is CASSEGQGGQPQHF.

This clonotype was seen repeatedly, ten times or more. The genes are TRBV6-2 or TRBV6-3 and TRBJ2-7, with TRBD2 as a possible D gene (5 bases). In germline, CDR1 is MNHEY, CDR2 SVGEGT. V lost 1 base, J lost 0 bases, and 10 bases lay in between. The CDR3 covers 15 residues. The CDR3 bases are TGTGCCAGCAGTTACTACCCGGAGGTCTCCTACGAGCAGTACTTC. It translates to CASSYYPEVSYEQYF.

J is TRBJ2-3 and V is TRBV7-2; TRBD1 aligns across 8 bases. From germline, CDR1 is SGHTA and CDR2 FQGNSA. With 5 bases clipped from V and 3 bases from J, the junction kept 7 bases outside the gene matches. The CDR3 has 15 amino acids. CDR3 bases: TGTGCCAGCAGCCCCAGGGGGCGTGTAACAGATACGCAGTATTTT. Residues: CASSPRGRVTDTQYF.

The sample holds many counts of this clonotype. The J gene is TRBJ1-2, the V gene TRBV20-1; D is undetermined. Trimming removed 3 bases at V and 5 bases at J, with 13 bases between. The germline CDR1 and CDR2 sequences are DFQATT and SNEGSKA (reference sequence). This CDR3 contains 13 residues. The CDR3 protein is CSASPSVSYGYTF. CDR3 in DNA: TGCAGTGCTAGTCCCTCGGTTTCATATGGCTACACCTTC.

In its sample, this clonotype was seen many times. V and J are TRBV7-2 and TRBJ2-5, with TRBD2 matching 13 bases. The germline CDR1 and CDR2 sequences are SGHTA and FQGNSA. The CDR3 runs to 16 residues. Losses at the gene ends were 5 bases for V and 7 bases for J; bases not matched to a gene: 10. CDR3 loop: CASSVGLAGVGRTQYF. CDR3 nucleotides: TGTGCCAGCAGCGTTGGACTAGCGGGAGTAGGGCGGACCCAGTACTTC. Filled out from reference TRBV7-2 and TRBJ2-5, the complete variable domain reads GAGVSQSPSNKVTEKGKDVELRCDPISGHTALYWYRQSLGQGLEFLIYFQGNSAPDKSGLPSDRFSAERTGGSVSTLTIQRTQQEDSAVYLCASSVGLAGVGRTQYFGPGTRLLVL.

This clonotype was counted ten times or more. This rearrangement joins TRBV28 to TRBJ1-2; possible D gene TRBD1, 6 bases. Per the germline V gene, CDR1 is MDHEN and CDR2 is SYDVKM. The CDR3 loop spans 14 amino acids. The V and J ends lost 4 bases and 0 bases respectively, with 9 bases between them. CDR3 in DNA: TGTGCCAGCAGTTCGACAGGACCTAACTATGGCTACACCTTC. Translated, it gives CASSSTGPNYGYTF.

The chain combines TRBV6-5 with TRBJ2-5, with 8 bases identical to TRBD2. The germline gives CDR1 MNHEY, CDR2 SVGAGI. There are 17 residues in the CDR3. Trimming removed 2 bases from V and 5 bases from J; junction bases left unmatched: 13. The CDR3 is CASSYLPSRAGVETQYF. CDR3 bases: TGTGCCAGCAGTTACCTTCCCTCGAGAGCGGGAGTGGAGACCCAGTACTTC.

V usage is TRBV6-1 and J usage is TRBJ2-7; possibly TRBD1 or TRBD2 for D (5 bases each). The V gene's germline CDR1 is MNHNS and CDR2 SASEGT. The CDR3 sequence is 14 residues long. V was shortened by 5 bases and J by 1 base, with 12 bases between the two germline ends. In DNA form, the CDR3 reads TGTGCCAGCAGTACTTGGGACCCTTCCTACGAGCAGTACTTC. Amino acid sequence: CASSTWDPSYEQYF.

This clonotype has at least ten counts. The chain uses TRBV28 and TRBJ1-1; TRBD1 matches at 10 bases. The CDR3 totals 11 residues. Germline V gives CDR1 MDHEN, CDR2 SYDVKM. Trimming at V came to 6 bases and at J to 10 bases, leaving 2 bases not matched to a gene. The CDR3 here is CASSGDRGAFF. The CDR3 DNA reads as TGTGCCAGCAGCGGGGACAGGGGAGCTTTCTTT. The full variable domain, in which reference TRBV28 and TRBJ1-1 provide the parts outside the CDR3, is DVKVTQSSRYLVKRTGEKVFLECVQDMDHENMFWYRQDPGLGLRLIYFSYDVKMKEKGDIPEGYSVSREKKERFSLILESASTNQTSMYLCASSGDRGAFFGQGTRLTVV.